The 21 T cell receptor beta chains below all came from one sample that was sequenced in a study of cytomegalovirus exposure and HLA in healthy donors. Primers included in the PCR were 60 Vbeta and 13 Jbeta primers. The data were produced by immunoSEQ multiplex PCR, yet TCRdb's version contains in-frame clones alone and is incomplete. The data contain 200,000 to 250,000 clones, approximately 83% of them singletons. The sequenced sample consisted of PBMCs. The receptors derive from a boy under 10 years old in good health and CMV-seronegative.

This chain uses TRBV30 with TRBJ2-1; D is uncertain. V lost 3 bases and J lost 6, with 6 bases in between. The length of the CDR3 is 11 residues. The V gene's germline CDR1 is GTSNPN and CDR2 SVGIG (reference sequence). The CDR3: CAWSWPNEQFF. Here the CDR3 DNA reads TGTGCCTGGAGCTGGCCCAATGAGCAGTTCTTC.

The chain is built from TRBV2 and TRBJ2-1; a weak D match, TRBD1 (5 bases). The CDR3 length is 15 residues. CDR1 is SNHLY, CDR2 FYNNEI, per germline. Trimming cost V 2 bases and J 8 bases, with 16 bases left between them. CDR3 DNA sequence: TGTGCCAGCAGTGAAATTGGCAGGGTCGTGGATGAGCAGTTCTTC. It specifies CASSEIGRVVDEQFF.

The chain combines TRBV5-8 with TRBJ2-3; 12 nucleotides align to TRBD2. The junction had 2 bases not matched to a gene; V was cut back by 6 bases and J by 0 bases. This CDR3 has 15 amino acids. Germline V gene sequence: CDR1 SGHTS, CDR2 YDEGEE. The CDR3 region is CASTGTSGSTDTQYF. CDR3 DNA: TGTGCCAGCACCGGGACTAGCGGGAGCACAGATACGCAGTATTTT.

The table lists this clone with a few counts. The rearrangement links TRBV5-6 to TRBJ2-7; 8 positions match TRBD2. The CDR3 sequence is 13 residues long. The V segment lost 4 bases and the J segment 6 bases; nucleotides outside the gene matches: 6. Germline values: CDR1 SGHDT, CDR2 YYEEEE. This CDR3 is CASSTGGSGEQYF. CDR3 sequence (DNA): TGTGCCAGCAGCACGGGAGGGAGCGGCGAGCAGTACTTC.

V gene TRBV2 combines with J gene TRBJ2-7; 11 bases line up with TRBD2. V lost 4 bases, J lost 0 bases, and 2 bases stayed unmatched. CDR1 is SNHLY, CDR2 FYNNEI, per germline. The CDR3 is 15 amino acids. CDR3 DNA sequence: TGTGCCAGCAGTGGGCTAGCGGGGGGCTCCTACGAGCAGTACTTC. As protein: CASSGLAGGSYEQYF.

This chain links TRBV6-6 with TRBJ2-7; the match to TRBD2 covers 9 bases. This CDR3 has 14 residues. From germline, CDR1 is MNHNY and CDR2 SVGAGI (reference sequence). J gave up 9 bases and V 3 bases, and 9 bases lay outside the gene matches. CDR3 sequence (DNA): TGTGCCAGCAGTTATGGTAGCGGGGGCCCCAGGCAGTACTTC. Its translation is CASSYGSGGPRQYF.

The V call is TRBV7-9, the J call TRBJ2-7, with 12 bases lining up with TRBD2. V lost 5 bases, J lost 7 bases, and 15 bases stayed unmatched. CDR3 length: 17 amino acids. Germline-derived CDR1 and CDR2 are SEHNR and FQNEAQ (reference sequence). The CDR3 sequence: CASSHLSGTSGFWEQYF. The CDR3 DNA reads TGTGCCAGCAGCCACCTTTCCGGGACTAGCGGGTTTTGGGAGCAGTACTTC.

V and J are TRBV4-1 and TRBJ1-2; 8 bases are shared with TRBD1. The V and J ends lost 1 base and 7 bases, in that order; junction bases with no gene match: 8. The CDR3 extends over 15 amino acids. CDR1 is MGHRA and CDR2 is YSYEKL in the germline V gene. The CDR3 nucleotides read TGCGCCAGCAGCCAAGCCTTTGGACAGGGCGGTGGCTACACCTTC. Translated, it gives CASSQAFGQGGGYTF.

This chain uses TRBV5-6 with TRBJ2-7, with a tentative D call TRBD2 (5 bases). Trimming removed 2 bases from V and 4 bases from J, with 16 bases in between. Germline lookup yields CDR1 SGHDT and CDR2 YYEEEE. This CDR3 region has 15 residues. The CDR3 loop reads CASSFAYLAEYEQYF. The DNA of the CDR3 is TGTGCCAGCAGCTTCGCCTACCTAGCAGAGTACGAGCAGTACTTC.

The chain is built from TRBV7-3 and TRBJ2-7; 11 bases align to TRBD1. Trimming took 6 bases from V and 4 from J; bases not matched to a gene: 8. Germline assignment: CDR1 SGHTA and CDR2 FQGTGA. The CDR3 length is 15 residues. CDR3: CASSPSGTGGYEQYF. The CDR3 nucleotides are TGTGCCAGCAGTCCTTCCGGGACAGGGGGTTACGAGCAGTACTTC.

J is TRBJ1-4 and V is TRBV9; D might be TRBD1 (5 bases). The germline gives CDR1 SGDLS, CDR2 YYNGEE. The CDR3 contains 14 residues. V was cut by 3 bases and J by 7 bases, with 13 bases left in between. The CDR3 nucleotides read TGTGCCAGCAGCGGGGACTCCGGCGGTGAAAAACTGTTTTTT. This encodes CASSGDSGGEKLFF.

V and J are TRBV2 and TRBJ2-5; a possible D gene is TRBD2 (7 bases). V was pared by 6 bases and J by 5 bases, with 16 bases between. Germline V gene sequence: CDR1 SNHLY, CDR2 FYNNEI. The length of the CDR3 is 14 residues. CDR3 bases: TGTGCCAGCAGGAAGGGGGAGGGAGGCGAGACCCAGTACTTC. It encodes CASRKGEGGETQYF.

This clone was observed a handful of times. This chain uses TRBV30 with TRBJ1-5; the D is unclear. The CDR3 is made up of 12 amino acids. CDR1 and CDR2 (germline): GTSNPN, SVGIG (reference sequence). V lost 2 bases and J 5 bases, leaving 7 bases between the germline ends. The CDR3: CAWSSGHQPQHF. As DNA, the CDR3 is TGTGCCTGGAGTTCTGGGCATCAGCCCCAGCATTTT. Combining the CDR3 with reference TRBV30 and TRBJ1-5 gives the whole variable domain SQTIHQWPATLVQPVGSPLSLECTVEGTSNPNLYWYRQAAGRGLQLLFYSVGIGQISSEVPQNLSASRPQDRQFILSSKKLLLSDSGFYLCAWSSGHQPQHFGDGTRLSIL.

This chain uses TRBV7-9 with TRBJ2-7; 7 nucleotides line up with TRBD1. The CDR3 spans 14 residues. Per germline, CDR1 SEHNR and CDR2 FQNEAQ (reference sequence). With V trimmed by 4 bases and J by 2 bases, 5 bases remained unmatched. CDR3 bases: TGTGCCAGCAGCTGGGGACAGTATCCCTACGAGCAGTACTTC. Translating it yields CASSWGQYPYEQYF.

This clone turned up a few times. The chain recombines TRBV4-1 with TRBJ2-1; a possible D gene is TRBD2 (5 bases). Deletions cut 2 bases from V and 5 bases from J, with 10 bases between. The CDR3 extends over 14 amino acids. CDR1 is MGHRA, CDR2 YSYEKL, per germline. CDR3 coding DNA: TGCGCCAGCAGCCAACCCACGAGGGACAATGAGCAGTTCTTC. Its translation is CASSQPTRDNEQFF.

This chain links TRBV4-1 with TRBJ2-1; a weak D match, TRBD2 (5 bases). Germline CDR1 is MGHRA and CDR2 is YSYEKL. V was trimmed by 4 bases and J by 6 bases, leaving 10 bases between them. The CDR3 contains 13 residues. In nucleotides, the CDR3 is TGCGCCAGCAGCCCTTCGGGGAGCAATGAGCAGTTCTTC. It encodes CASSPSGSNEQFF.

The chain joins TRBV19 to TRBJ1-2; maybe TRBD1 (5 bases). The CDR3 sequence is 13 residues long. Germline V lookup: CDR1 LNHDA, CDR2 SQIVND (reference sequence). V lost 10 bases and J lost 6, with 18 bases in between. The CDR3: CATQDKREDGYTF. CDR3 sequence (DNA): TGTGCCACCCAGGACAAGAGAGAGGATGGCTACACCTTC. Complete variable domain (other parts from reference TRBV19 and TRBJ1-2): DGGITQSPKYLFRKEGQNVTLSCEQNLNHDAMYWYRQDPGQGLRLIYYSQIVNDFQKGDIAEGYSVSREKKESFPLTVTSAQKNPTAFYLCATQDKREDGYTFGSGTRLTVV.

This clone has just a few counts. J is TRBJ2-5 and V is TRBV6-5; 7 bases fit TRBD2. This CDR3 has 13 residues. After removal of 10 bases from V and 1 base from J, the junction contained 6 bases not matched to a gene. Germline V lookup: CDR1 MNHEY, CDR2 SVGAGI. CDR3 amino acids: CATASGLQETQYF. The CDR3, as DNA: TGTGCCACCGCTAGCGGACTCCAAGAGACCCAGTACTTC.

CDR3 in DNA: TGTGCCAGCAGCTTAAAGGGGGGGGAGACCCAGTACTTC. This codes for CASSLKGGETQYF. The chain uses TRBV7-3 and TRBJ2-5, with TRBD2 as a possible D gene (7 bases). Germline V CDR1 and CDR2: SGHTA, FQGTGA. Trimming took off 1 base at V and 5 bases at J, with 8 bases between the two ends. This CDR3 contains 13 residues.

This clone was picked up a small number of times. This CDR3 reads CATSNSETQYF. The CDR3 bases are TGTGCCACCAGCAATTCGGAGACCCAGTACTTC. The chain uses TRBV15 and TRBJ2-5, with unresolved D. In germline, CDR1 is LNHNV, CDR2 YYDKDF (reference sequence). Trimming pared 4 bases from V and 5 bases from J, leaving 5 bases between. CDR3 length: 11 residues. Together with reference TRBV15 and TRBJ2-5, the CDR3 gives the full variable domain: DAMVIQNPRYQVTQFGKPVTLSCSQTLNHNVMYWYQQKSSQAPKLLFHYYDKDFNNEADTPDNFQSRRPNTSFCFLDIRSPGLGDTAMYLCATSNSETQYFGPGTRLLVL.

Regarding this clone: Other DNA sequences in the sample encode the same CDR3. The chain uses TRBV9 and TRBJ1-2; 9 nucleotides agree with TRBD1. Germline V gene sequence: CDR1 SGDLS, CDR2 YYNGEE. The CDR3 totals 14 residues. V lost 2 bases to trimming and J lost 1 base; unmatched junction nucleotides: 0. The CDR3 DNA reads as TGTGCCAGCAGCGTGGGACAGGGTAACTATGGCTACACCTTC. This sequence encodes CASSVGQGNYGYTF.